The 8 T cell receptor beta chains presented below share a single source sample, sequenced in a study of shared clonotypes between healthy human individuals. The repertoire was sequenced with immunoSEQ multiplex PCR; TCRdb's copy has only in-frame clones and lacks some. The data contain about 1.5 million clones, 98% of them singletons. What was sequenced was naive CD4+ T cells sorted from blood. Documented subset: CD45RA+ positively selected. The receptors come from a man aged 30 to 45 in good health.

This sequence joins TRBV11-1 and TRBJ1-5, with 8 bases aligning to TRBD1. The junction had 8 bases not matched to a gene; V was cut back by 0 bases and J by 10 bases. The germline CDR1 and CDR2 sequences are SGHAT and FQDESV (reference sequence). The CDR3 covers 15 residues. The CDR3 DNA follows: TGTGCCAGCAGCTTAGCCCCGACAGGGGAGGGACCCCAGCATTTT. Its translation: CASSLAPTGEGPQHF. The variable domain in full, completed from reference TRBV11-1 and TRBJ1-5, reads EAEVAQSPRYKITEKSQAVAFWCDPISGHATLYWYRQILGQGPELLVQFQDESVVDDSQLPKDRFSAERLKGVDSTLKIQPAELGDSAMYLCASSLAPTGEGPQHFGDGTRLSIL.

This chain uses TRBV11-2 with TRBJ1-5; TRBD1 agrees at 10 bases. Germline V gives CDR1 SGHAT, CDR2 FQNNGV. With V trimmed by 0 bases and J by 1 base, 9 bases remained unmatched. CDR3 size: 19 residues. CDR3 DNA: TGTGCCAGCAGCTTAGAACCGGGACAGGGGATGGGAAGCAATCAGCCCCAGCATTTT. This sequence encodes CASSLEPGQGMGSNQPQHF. Looking up the rest from reference TRBV11-2 and TRBJ1-5 gives the full variable domain: EAGVAQSPRYKIIEKRQSVAFWCNPISGHATLYWYQQILGQGPKLLIQFQNNGVVDDSQLPKDRFSAERLKGVDSTLKIQPAKLEDSAVYLCASSLEPGQGMGSNQPQHFGDGTRLSIL.

The V and J genes are TRBV5-1 and TRBJ2-7; D not certain. V was pared by 4 bases and J by 4 bases, with 12 bases between. Germline values: CDR1 SGHRS, CDR2 YFSETQ. CDR3 length: 13 amino acids. This chain's CDR3 is CASSTNGLYEQYF. The CDR3, as DNA: TGCGCCAGCAGCACAAACGGATTATACGAGCAGTACTTC.

CDR3 protein: CASSRDHHRRDTQYF. In nucleotides, the CDR3 is TGTGCCAGCTCACGGGACCACCACCGGAGAGATACGCAGTATTTT. J is TRBJ2-3 and V is TRBV18; D possibly matches TRBD1 or TRBD2 (5 bases each). The CDR3 consists of 15 residues. Germline V gene lookup returns CDR1 KGHSH and CDR2 LQKENI. V lost 4 bases, J lost 5 bases, and 16 bases lay in between.

The genes are TRBV7-2 and TRBJ2-7, with a tentative D call TRBD2 (6 bases). V dropped 2 bases and J dropped 0 bases, with 11 bases sitting between them. CDR1 is SGHTA and CDR2 is FQGNSA in the germline V gene. The CDR3 runs to 15 residues. The CDR3 DNA follows: TGTGCCAGCAGCTTACTGCCCGGGAGCTCCTACGAGCAGTACTTC. It specifies CASSLLPGSSYEQYF.

The rearrangement links TRBV27 to TRBJ2-5, with D perhaps TRBD2 (5 bases). The V gene lost 5 bases and the J gene lost 4 bases, with 14 bases spanning the gap. The CDR3 spans 14 residues. Germline CDR1 reads MNHEY; CDR2 reads SMNVEV (reference sequence). For the CDR3, the DNA is TGTGCCAGCAGTGTGCGACCACGGGGAGAGACCCAGTACTTC. Translation gives CASSVRPRGETQYF.

V usage is TRBV4-3 and J usage is TRBJ2-7, with TRBD2 matching over 7 bases. The V gene end was trimmed by 4 bases and the J gene end by 3 bases; junction bases not matched to a gene: 9. CDR1 is LGHNA and CDR2 is YSLEER in the germline V gene. This CDR3 has 15 residues. CDR3 sequence (DNA): TGCGCCAGCAGCCGGTTTATCGGGACTATCTACGAGCAGTACTTC. This encodes CASSRFIGTIYEQYF.

V is TRBV10-2 and J is TRBJ1-4; 9 positions agree with TRBD1. Trimming took 6 bases from V and 9 from J; bases not matched to a gene: 11. Per the germline V gene, CDR1 is WSHSY and CDR2 is SAAADI. The CDR3 spans 15 residues. In DNA form, the CDR3 reads TGCGCCAGCAGCCGATCCGGGACAGGGCCCAAAAAACTGTTTTTT. This sequence encodes CASSRSGTGPKKLFF.